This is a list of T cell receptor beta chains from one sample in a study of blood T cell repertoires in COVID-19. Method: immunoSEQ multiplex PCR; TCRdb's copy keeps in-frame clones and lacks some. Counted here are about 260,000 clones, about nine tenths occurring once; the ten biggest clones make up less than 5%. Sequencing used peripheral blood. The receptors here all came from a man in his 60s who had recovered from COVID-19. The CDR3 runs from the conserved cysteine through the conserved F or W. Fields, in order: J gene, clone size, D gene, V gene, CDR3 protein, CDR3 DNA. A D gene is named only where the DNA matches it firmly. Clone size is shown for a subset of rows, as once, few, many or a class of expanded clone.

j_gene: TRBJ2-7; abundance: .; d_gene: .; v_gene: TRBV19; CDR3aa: CASRGGAFGYEQYF; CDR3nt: TGTGCCAGTCGAGGGGGGGCCTTCGGATACGAGCAGTACTTC
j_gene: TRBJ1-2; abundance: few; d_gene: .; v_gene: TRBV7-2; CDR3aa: CASSRTVNYGYTF; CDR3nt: TGTGCCAGCAGCAGGACAGTCAACTATGGCTACACCTTC
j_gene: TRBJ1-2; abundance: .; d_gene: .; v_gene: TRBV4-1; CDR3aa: CASSQVGQLGGYTF; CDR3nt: TGCGCCAGCAGCCAAGTGGGCCAACTTGGCGGCTACACCTTC
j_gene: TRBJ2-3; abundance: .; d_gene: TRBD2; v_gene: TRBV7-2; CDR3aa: CASSLGLAGGKGDTQYF; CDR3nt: TGTGCCAGCAGCTTGGGACTAGCGGGGGGGAAGGGGGATACGCAGTATTTT
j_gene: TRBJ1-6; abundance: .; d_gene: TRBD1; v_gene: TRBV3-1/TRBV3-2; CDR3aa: CASSPRTGINSPLHF; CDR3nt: TGTGCCAGCAGCCCTCGGACAGGGATTAATTCACCCCTCCACTTT
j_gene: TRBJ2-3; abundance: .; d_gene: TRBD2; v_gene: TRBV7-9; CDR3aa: CASSTGTRGTDTQYF; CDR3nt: TGTGCCAGCTCGACCGGGACTAGGGGCACAGATACGCAGTATTTT
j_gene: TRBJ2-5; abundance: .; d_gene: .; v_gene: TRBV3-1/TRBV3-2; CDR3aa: CASSELVRAPQYF; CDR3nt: TGTGCCAGCAGCGAACTAGTTCGGGCGCCCCAGTACTTC
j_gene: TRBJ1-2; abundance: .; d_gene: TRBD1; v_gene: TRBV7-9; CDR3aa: CASSLYLNAGGGGYTF; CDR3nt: TGTGCCAGCAGCTTATACCTGAATGCAGGGGGAGGCGGCTACACCTTC
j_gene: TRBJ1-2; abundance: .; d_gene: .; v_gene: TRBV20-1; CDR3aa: CSASPVAAYTF; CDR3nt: TGCAGTGCTAGCCCTGTTGCGGCCTACACCTTC
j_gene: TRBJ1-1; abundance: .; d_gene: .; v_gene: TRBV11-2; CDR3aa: CASSIPTGFRPEAFF; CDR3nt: TGTGCCAGCAGCATCCCGACGGGTTTCCGTCCTGAAGCTTTCTTT
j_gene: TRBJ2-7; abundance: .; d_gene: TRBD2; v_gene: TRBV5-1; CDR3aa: CASSPGGDWHYEQYF; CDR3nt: TGCGCCAGCAGCCCGGGGGGGGACTGGCACTACGAGCAGTACTTC